This T cell receptor beta chain is from a study of human T cells and chemical hapten exposure (dated by TCRdb to about 2021). A note on the overall study: For sensitization, 2% DPC in acetone was applied to a 2 cm by 2 cm area of upper inner arm skin. Patients additionally received weekly therapeutic DPC doses to the scalp throughout the roughly 25-week study period. Patch testing was performed on the upper back with Finn chambers containing 0.01% DPC, and the patch tests were scored after 6 days according to International Contact Dermatitis Research Group standards. Most of the patients in the cohort were female, and the cohort covered alopecia areata with under or over 50% scalp involvement, alopecia totalis and alopecia universalis. Libraries were combined into a pool for sequencing, and differences in TCR yield between samples came mainly from small differences in library volumes within the pool. Peripheral blood TCR repertoire changes were tracked in vivo in alopecia patients during primary and secondary sensitization to the hapten diphenylcyclopropenone (DPC). Blood samples were taken from patients before sensitization (week 0) and then at 2, 6 and about 24 weeks after DPC sensitization. For TCR sequencing, blood came from 25 to 35 alopecia patients at anywhere from one to four time points (pre-sensitization, 2, 6 and 24 weeks). Both TCR alpha and TCR beta chains were sequenced from each blood RNA sample. Points the paper makes about the study in general: Expanded TCRs formed significantly more large CDR3 similarity clusters than pre-sensitization or healthy control sets, consistent with antigen-driven responses. Repeated subsampling changed both the strength of the expansion versus patch-test correlation and the threshold at which that correlation became significant. Patch test score was positively correlated with the number of PT1 expanded TCRs, with significance at thresholds 8, 16 and 32 but not at 4. The number of TCRs above 1 in 1000 frequency did not change with DPC sensitization; there was no evidence of global repertoire structure alterations. Because all patients had alopecia, a presumed autoimmune disease, the immune response of the patients might differ from that of healthy individuals.

Library preparation used RACE. Sequencing was carried out with a NextSeq 500. During library preparation, unique molecular identifiers were attached to individual cDNA molecules so that TCRs could be counted in a quantitative, reproducible way. Per the original workflow: Samples had a median of about 96,000 TCRs, with a range from roughly 23,224 to 700,000. The Decombinator software suite was used to annotate V, J and CDR3 in the TCR reads. Every sample was subsampled to the same number of TCRs (28,000) for the PS versus PT1 abundance plots. TCRs were defined as expanded if absent before sensitization and observed at least eight times at the 2-week time point. TCRdb reran the public reads through fastp at Q25 and MiXCR, keeping productive beta chains. Rows matching on CDR3 protein sequence are summarized as one entry with the most common DNA and genes. The V and J calls were determined by TCRdb, not by the authors. The sample table holds approximately 50,000 distinct CDR3 sequences, of which more than 9% were seen once. Roughly 10% of the sample belongs to the ten largest clones.

The CDR3 covers 16 residues, taking in both the cysteine and the phenylalanine. Solely the CDR3 DNA is kept, with 48 bases framed from the first base. V loses 2 bases at its end and J loses 6 bases; junction bases beyond the gene matches: 8. CDR1 and CDR2, looked up from the germline V gene, are MNHEY and SVGAGI. What this sample's time point label stands for: pre-sensitization, week 0. The label giving this sample's treatment or condition can be read as: therapeutic diphenylcyclopropenone sensitization with weekly scalp DPC. Unfractionated whole blood was collected in Tempus Blood RNA tubes, and total RNA was extracted from that blood. Blood at each patch-test visit was drawn before the patch test was applied. Patients were considered eligible if aged 18 to 70, diagnosed with alopecia and deemed suitable for DPC therapy, and patients were excluded if pregnant. Concerning this clonotype itself: This clone's antigen is unknown. One base away there is no much larger clone; base qualities are not given.

The receptor comes from a woman in her thirties with alopecia areata. Some clones in this sample may be carry-over from other donors' samples. Here the sequenced sample was whole blood, taken in connection with sensitization to the hapten diphenylcyclopropenone (DPC). The sequence is built from TRBV6-5 and TRBJ2-2; 8 bases in between match TRBD2. CDR3 loop: CASSYLAGGGSGELFF. The bases are TGTGCCAGCAGTTACCTGGCGGGGGGAGGGTCCGGGGAGCTGTTTTTT.